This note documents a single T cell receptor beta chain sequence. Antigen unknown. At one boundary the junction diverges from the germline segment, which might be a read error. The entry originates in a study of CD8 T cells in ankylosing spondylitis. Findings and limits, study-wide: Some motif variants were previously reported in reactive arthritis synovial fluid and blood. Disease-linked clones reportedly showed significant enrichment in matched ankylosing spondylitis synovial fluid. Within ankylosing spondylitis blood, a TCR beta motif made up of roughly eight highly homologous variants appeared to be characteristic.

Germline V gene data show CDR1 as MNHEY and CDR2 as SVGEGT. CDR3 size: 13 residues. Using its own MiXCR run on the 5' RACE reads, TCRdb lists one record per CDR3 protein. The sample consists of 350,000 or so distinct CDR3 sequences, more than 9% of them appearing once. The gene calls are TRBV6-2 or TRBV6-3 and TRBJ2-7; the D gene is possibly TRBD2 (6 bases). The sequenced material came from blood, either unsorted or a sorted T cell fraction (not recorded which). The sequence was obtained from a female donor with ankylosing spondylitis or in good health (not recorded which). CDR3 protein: CASREGFSQRKHF. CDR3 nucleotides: TGTGCCAGCAGGGAGGGCTTCTCACAAAGGAAGCACTTC.